This T cell receptor (beta chain) was recorded in a study of T cell responses to AZD1222 COVID-19 vaccine. Study outcomes and limitations: A mostly white British donor set with more females was recruited, and clonal diversity was possibly underestimated. Spike-specific TCR repertoires showed rising breadth and depth after two AZD1222 doses. Only a handful of AZD1222 recipients, roughly 6 in all, had baseline seropositivity. Nearly half of unique spike-specific TCRs reportedly avoided B.1.351 and B.1.1.7 mutated regions.

The junction had 5 bases not matched to a gene; V was cut back by 1 base and J by 2 bases. Per the germline V gene, CDR1 is LGHNA and CDR2 is YNFKEQ. The CDR3 extends over 16 amino acids. Some clones are missing from TCRdb's copy, which holds only in-frame ones; the method was immunoSEQ multiplex PCR. Of 140,000 to 150,000 clones listed, roughly four fifths are singletons. A remark on this clone: The antigen is unknown.

The sample consisted of peripheral blood, taken on day 0 of MenACWY control vaccination. The receptor was isolated from an adult in good health. This sequence joins TRBV4-2 and TRBJ2-5; 9 bases agree with TRBD1. The CDR3 sequence is CASSQVGTGKQETQYF. CDR3 in DNA: TGTGCCAGCAGCCAAGTCGGGACAGGGAAACAAGAGACCCAGTACTTC.